The 13 T cell receptor beta chains below all came from one sample that was sequenced in a study of shared clonotypes between healthy human individuals. Cells designated naive CD8 were CD45RO-negative and were positively selected for CCR7, with terminally differentiated effector memory CD45RA+ cells excluded. Method: immunoSEQ multiplex PCR; TCRdb's copy keeps in-frame clones and lacks some. The sample shows approximately 810,000 clones, about 91% of them seen only once. The sequenced material came from naive CD8+ T cells sorted from blood. The origin of the receptors is a man aged 25-45 years in good health.

J is TRBJ2-1 and V is TRBV7-6, with 12 bases aligning to TRBD2. There are 16 residues in the CDR3. CDR1 and CDR2 from the germline V gene are SGHVS and FNYEAQ. V was pared by 2 bases and J by 8 bases, with 7 bases of the junction left unmatched. For the CDR3, the DNA is TGTGCCAGCAGCTTATCTAGCGGGAGGGTATGGCATGAGCAGTTCTTC. This gives the protein CASSLSSGRVWHEQFF.

The rearrangement uses TRBV18 and TRBJ2-7; D may be TRBD2 (6 bases). The germline CDR1 and CDR2 sequences are KGHSH and LQKENI. Trimming took off 0 bases at V and 0 bases at J, with 12 bases between the two ends. This CDR3 has 16 amino acids. CDR3 nucleotide sequence: TGTGCCAGCTCACCACCGGAGGGGATTTCCTCCTACGAGCAGTACTTC. Residues: CASSPPEGISSYEQYF.

The chain uses TRBV7-3 and TRBJ2-7; 9 bases map to TRBD1. CDR1 is SGHTA, CDR2 FQGTGA, per germline. CDR3 length: 19 amino acids. Trimming cost V 5 bases and J 0 bases; bases outside gene matches: 17. As DNA, the CDR3 is TGTGCCAGCAGCCCTGAAGTCCCGGGACAGGGATCGGGCTCCTACGAGCAGTACTTC. This sequence encodes CASSPEVPGQGSGSYEQYF.

The CDR3 region is CAGRDGVTRAYGYTF. The CDR3, as DNA: TGTGCCGGAAGGGACGGGGTGACCAGGGCCTATGGCTACACCTTC. The chain carries TRBV6-6 and TRBJ1-2; a weak D match, TRBD1 (5 bases). CDR3 length equals 15 residues. V was clipped by 11 bases and J by 4 bases, with 23 bases between them. CDR1 is MNHNY and CDR2 is SVGAGI in the germline V gene (reference sequence).

The chain recombines TRBV7-2 with TRBJ1-6; no clear D. The germline V gene encodes CDR1 SGHTA and CDR2 FQGNSA. The CDR3 sequence is 16 residues long. The V end was cut by 3 bases, the J end by 7 bases, with 16 bases between. In DNA, the CDR3 is TGTGCCAGCAGCTTTGCCGGACGGTATCTCAATTCACCCCTCCACTTT. Protein: CASSFAGRYLNSPLHF.

The J gene is TRBJ2-3, the V gene TRBV15; 8 nucleotides agree with TRBD2. CDR3 length: 16 amino acids. Germline trimming cut 3 bases from V and 0 bases from J; bases unmatched to any gene: 5. Germline V lookup: CDR1 LNHNV, CDR2 YYDKDF (reference sequence). The CDR3, as DNA: TGTGCCACCAGCAGTAGGGCTAGCGGGAGCACAGATACGCAGTATTTT. Translation: CATSSRASGSTDTQYF. Full variable domain (outside the CDR3, taken from reference TRBV15 and TRBJ2-3): DAMVIQNPRYQVTQFGKPVTLSCSQTLNHNVMYWYQQKSSQAPKLLFHYYDKDFNNEADTPDNFQSRRPNTSFCFLDIRSPGLGDTAMYLCATSSRASGSTDTQYFGPGTRLTVL.

The count of this clone is one. This rearrangement joins TRBV4-1 to TRBJ2-3; TRBD2 matches 16 bases. In germline, CDR1 is MGHRA, CDR2 YSYEKL. CDR3 size: 19 residues. The V and J ends lost 4 bases and 4 bases, in that order; junction bases with no gene match: 11. The CDR3 sequence: CASSLGLAGGPGFSDTQYF. The CDR3 DNA is TGCGCCAGCAGCCTGGGACTAGCGGGAGGGCCGGGGTTCTCAGATACGCAGTATTTT.

The chain links TRBV5-1 to TRBJ2-7; the D gene is possibly TRBD2 (5 bases). V lost 0 bases, J lost 3 bases, and 13 bases lay in between. Germline lookup yields CDR1 SGHRS and CDR2 YFSETQ. The CDR3 runs to 15 residues. The CDR3 DNA follows: TGCGCCAGCAGCTTGGAAGGGAGACCATACTACGAGCAGTACTTC. Its protein is CASSLEGRPYYEQYF.

The gene calls are TRBV30 and TRBJ1-2; D is undetermined. This CDR3 has 14 amino acids. Germline assignment: CDR1 GTSNPN and CDR2 SVGIG (reference sequence). Trimming took 0 bases from V and 2 from J, leaving 10 bases between them. Here the CDR3 DNA reads TGTGCCTGGAGTGTAACCGGGGAAAACTATGGCTACACCTTC. Amino acid sequence: CAWSVTGENYGYTF.

V is TRBV4-1 and J is TRBJ2-1, with 12 bases fitting TRBD2. Per the germline V gene, CDR1 is MGHRA and CDR2 is YSYEKL. V was clipped by 0 bases and J by 0 bases; unmatched bases: 9. The CDR3 extends over 20 amino acids. CDR3 DNA sequence: TGCGCCAGCAGCCAAGAAGGCACTAGCGGGAGGTTTAGCTCCTACAATGAGCAGTTCTTC. This translates into CASSQEGTSGRFSSYNEQFF.

V is TRBV5-1 and J is TRBJ2-7; D gene unclear. Germline-derived CDR1 and CDR2 are SGHRS and YFSETQ. CDR3 size: 12 residues. Trimming left V 1 base short and J 6 bases short, with 8 bases between. DNA for the CDR3: TGCGCCAGCAGCTTGAGCTCGATCGAGCAGTACTTC. This gives the protein CASSLSSIEQYF.

Only one count was recorded for this clone. The chain uses TRBV7-9 and TRBJ2-3; D is perhaps TRBD2 (6 bases). The ends were cut back, 1 base at V and 3 bases at J, with 11 bases in the middle. The germline gives CDR1 SEHNR, CDR2 FQNEAQ (reference sequence). This CDR3 contains 15 residues. The CDR3 DNA reads TGTGCCAGCAGCTTAGTTGGCGGGATGACAGATACGCAGTATTTT. Translating it yields CASSLVGGMTDTQYF.

Worth noting for this clone: This same CDR3 is encoded by further DNA sequences in the sample. V and J are TRBV29-1 and TRBJ1-2; no reliable D call. The CDR3 runs to 11 residues. Germline V gives CDR1 SQVTM, CDR2 ANQGSEA. Trimming left V 1 base short and J 8 bases short, with 8 bases between. CDR3 sequence (DNA): TGCAGCGTTGAAGGTCGATACGGCTACACCTTC. This gives the protein CSVEGRYGYTF.